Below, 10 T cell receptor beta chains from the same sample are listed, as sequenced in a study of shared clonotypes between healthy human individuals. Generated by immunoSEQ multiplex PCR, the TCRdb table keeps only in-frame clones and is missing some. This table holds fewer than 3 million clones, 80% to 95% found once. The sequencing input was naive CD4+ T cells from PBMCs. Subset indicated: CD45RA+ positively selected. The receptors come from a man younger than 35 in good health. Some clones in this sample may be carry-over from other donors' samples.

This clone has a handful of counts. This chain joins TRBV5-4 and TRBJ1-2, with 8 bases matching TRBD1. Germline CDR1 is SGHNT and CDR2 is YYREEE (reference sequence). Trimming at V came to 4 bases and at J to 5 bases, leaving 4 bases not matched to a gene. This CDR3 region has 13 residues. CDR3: CASSPDRVYGYTF. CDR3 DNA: TGTGCCAGCAGCCCGGACAGGGTATATGGCTACACCTTC.

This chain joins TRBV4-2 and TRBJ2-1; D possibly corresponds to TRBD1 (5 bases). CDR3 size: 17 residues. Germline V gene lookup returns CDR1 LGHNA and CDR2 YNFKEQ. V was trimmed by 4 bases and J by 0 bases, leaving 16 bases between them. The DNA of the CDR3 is TGTGCCAGCAGCCGCCCCTTAGTGGACAACTCCTACAATGAGCAGTTCTTC. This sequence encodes CASSRPLVDNSYNEQFF.

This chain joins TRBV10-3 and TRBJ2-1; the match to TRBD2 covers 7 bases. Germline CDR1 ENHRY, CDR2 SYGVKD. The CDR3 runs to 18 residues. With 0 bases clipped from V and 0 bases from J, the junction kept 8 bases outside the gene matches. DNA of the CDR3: TGTGCCATCAGTGAGTCGACCGGGAGGTACAGCTCCTACAATGAGCAGTTCTTC. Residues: CAISESTGRYSSYNEQFF.

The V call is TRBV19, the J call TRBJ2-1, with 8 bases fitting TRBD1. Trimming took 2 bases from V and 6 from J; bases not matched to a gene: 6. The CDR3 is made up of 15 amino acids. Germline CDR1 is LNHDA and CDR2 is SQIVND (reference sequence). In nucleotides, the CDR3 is TGTGCCAGTAGTATAAGGACAGGGAGTCGCAATGAGCAGTTCTTC. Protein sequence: CASSIRTGSRNEQFF.

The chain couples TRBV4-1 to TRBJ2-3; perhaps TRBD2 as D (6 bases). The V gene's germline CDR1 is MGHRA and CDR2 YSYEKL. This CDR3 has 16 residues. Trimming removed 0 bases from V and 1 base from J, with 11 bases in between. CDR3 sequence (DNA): TGCGCCAGCAGCCAAGACCTTAGCGGTCGCACAGATACGCAGTATTTT. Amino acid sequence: CASSQDLSGRTDTQYF.

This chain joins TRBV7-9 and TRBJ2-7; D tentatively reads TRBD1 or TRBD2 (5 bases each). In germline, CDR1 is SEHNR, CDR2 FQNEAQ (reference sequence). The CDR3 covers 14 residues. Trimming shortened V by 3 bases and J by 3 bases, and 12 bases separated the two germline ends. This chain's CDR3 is CASSFLAGSYEQYF. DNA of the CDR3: TGTGCCAGCAGCTTTTTAGCAGGGAGCTACGAGCAGTACTTC.

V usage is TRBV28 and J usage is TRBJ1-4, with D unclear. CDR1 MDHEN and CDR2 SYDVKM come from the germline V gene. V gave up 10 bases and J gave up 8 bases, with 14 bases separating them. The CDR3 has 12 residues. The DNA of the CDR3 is TGTGCCACCGACAATCCAGGAGAAAAACTGTTTTTT. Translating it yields CATDNPGEKLFF.

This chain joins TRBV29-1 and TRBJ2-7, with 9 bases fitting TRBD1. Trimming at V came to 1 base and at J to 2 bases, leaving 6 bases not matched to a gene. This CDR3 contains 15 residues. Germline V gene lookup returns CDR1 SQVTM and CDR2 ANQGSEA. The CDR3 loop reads CSVEAPGQGTYEQYF. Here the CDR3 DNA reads TGCAGCGTTGAAGCGCCGGGACAGGGAACCTACGAGCAGTACTTC.

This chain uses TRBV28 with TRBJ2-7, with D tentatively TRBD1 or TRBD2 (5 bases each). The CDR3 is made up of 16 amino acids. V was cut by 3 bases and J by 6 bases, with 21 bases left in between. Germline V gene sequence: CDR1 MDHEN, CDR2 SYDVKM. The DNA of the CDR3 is TGTGCCAGCAGTTTTATCCATTCCGGGACCACTGGCGAGCAGTACTTC. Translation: CASSFIHSGTTGEQYF.

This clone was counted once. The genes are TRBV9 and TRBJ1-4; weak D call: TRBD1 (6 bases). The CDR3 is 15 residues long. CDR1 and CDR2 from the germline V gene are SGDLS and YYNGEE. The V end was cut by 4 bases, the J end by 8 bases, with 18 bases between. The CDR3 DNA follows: TGTGCCAGCAGCCGCAAGGGGGTAGGATCGGAAAAACTGTTTTTT. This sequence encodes CASSRKGVGSEKLFF.